The present TCR beta chain was sequenced within a study of vaccination effects on CD4 cells after COVID-19. Study-wide points: Convalescent patients in the study were few, and early post-infection timepoints were absent.

This clone has only one observation. Its matching antigen is unknown. Before any sequencing was done, the ViraFEST assay used viral peptide pools to expand antigen-specific CD4+ T cells. Culturing for more than eight days preceded CD4+ T cell isolation. Infection with SARS-CoV-2 occurred in the person between March and December 2020, and PCR confirmed it. A half-medium replacement with IL-2 medium was carried out on days 3 and 7. Method: immunoSEQ multiplex PCR; TCRdb's copy keeps in-frame clones and lacks some. The data hold approximately 37,000 clones, with about two thirds observed a single time. The V gene's germline CDR1 is KGHSH and CDR2 LQKENI. The CDR3 consists of 13 residues. V was clipped by 4 bases and J by 6 bases, with 13 bases between them.

The source was CD4+ T cells from PBMCs cultured with a peptide pool, collected before COVID-19 vaccination. The sequence was obtained from a human donor who had a prior SARS-CoV-2 infection. The chain has TRBV18 and TRBJ2-7; D possibly corresponds to TRBD2 (5 bases). CDR3 protein: CASSLRAPGEQYF. Written as DNA, the CDR3 is TGTGCCAGCTCACTGAGGGCCCCGGGCGAGCAGTACTTC.